Shown below are 22 T cell receptor beta chains from a single sample sequenced in a study of regulatory T cells in long-lasting Graves disease. Time point in this sample: newly diagnosed GD, antithyroid drugs for less than 3 months. Generation of the TCR library employed RNA extracted from PBMCs. Libraries of TCR beta came from iRepertoire HTBI primers plus Arm-PCR of CDR3 regions. TCRdb recomputed calls from the multiplex PCR reads with MiXCR, one row per CDR3 protein. The data contain about 400,000 distinct CDR3 sequences, 15% to 18% of them singletons. Sample: peripheral blood mononuclear cells (PBMCs), taken at new diagnosis, from a patient treated with antithyroid drugs. These receptors originate from a female donor with Graves disease.

The CDR3 is CATMGGLGQGNNEQFF. The CDR3 DNA follows: TGTGCCACCATGGGAGGACTTGGACAGGGGAACAATGAGCAGTTCTTC. This rearrangement joins TRBV24-1 to TRBJ2-1, with 9 bases that match TRBD1. The germline V gene encodes CDR1 KGHDR and CDR2 SFDVKD. CDR3 size: 16 residues. V trimming: 8 bases; J trimming: 5 bases; junction bases outside the gene matches: 12.

This clonotype was recorded many times. The chain links TRBV7-9 to TRBJ2-1, with 8 positions matching TRBD1. Germline V lookup: CDR1 SEHNR, CDR2 FQNEAQ (reference sequence). Germline trimming cut 4 bases from V and 12 bases from J; bases unmatched to any gene: 14. The CDR3 runs to 15 residues. The CDR3 reads CASSSDSGQGILQFF. The CDR3, as DNA: TGTGCCAGCAGCTCCGATTCCGGACAGGGAATATTGCAGTTCTTC.

This clonotype was observed many times. The CDR3 protein is CASRSPRGAWNTEAFF. The CDR3 nucleotides are TGCGCCAGCAGATCACCCAGGGGGGCTTGGAACACTGAAGCTTTCTTT. This chain connects TRBV5-1 to TRBJ1-1; 7 nucleotides align to TRBD1. V trimming: 5 bases; J trimming: 1 base; junction bases outside the gene matches: 11. The CDR3 consists of 16 residues. Germline lookup yields CDR1 SGHRS and CDR2 YFSETQ.

In its sample, this clonotype was seen a few times. The chain combines TRBV10-3 with TRBJ1-2; no reliable D call. The CDR3 length is 13 residues. CDR1 is ENHRY, CDR2 SYGVKD, per germline. Trimming left V 11 bases short and J 3 bases short, with 16 bases between. The CDR3 region is CASGPVPDYGYTF. In DNA form, the CDR3 reads TGTGCCTCAGGCCCCGTTCCTGACTATGGCTACACCTTC.

The chain links TRBV3-1 to TRBJ2-5; D might be TRBD1 or TRBD2, each matching 5 bases. The ends were cut back, 1 base at V and 4 bases at J, with 19 bases in the middle. The CDR3 is 17 amino acids. The germline gives CDR1 LGHDT, CDR2 YNNKEL (reference sequence). CDR3 region: CASSQGLGTRLGETQYF. As DNA, the CDR3 is TGTGCCAGCAGCCAAGGTCTAGGGACCCGCCTGGGAGAGACCCAGTACTTC.

This clonotype was counted ten times or more. This chain links TRBV28 with TRBJ1-1; the D gene is possibly TRBD1 (5 bases). The V end was cut by 3 bases, the J end by 2 bases, with 16 bases between. CDR3 size: 16 residues. Per germline, CDR1 MDHEN and CDR2 SYDVKM. The CDR3: CASSLGTFGLNTEAFF. The DNA for the CDR3 is TGTGCCAGCAGTTTGGGGACGTTTGGGCTCAACACTGAAGCTTTCTTT.

This chain joins TRBV19 and TRBJ2-7; D tentatively reads TRBD1 or TRBD2 (6 bases each). V gave up 6 bases and J gave up 2 bases, with 23 bases separating them. CDR3 length equals 17 residues. Germline V gene lookup returns CDR1 LNHDA and CDR2 SQIVND (reference sequence). The DNA of the CDR3 is TGTGCCAGTAGGGCTGTAGCGGCCGAAGGGGGAGCCTACGAGCAGTACTTC. It translates to CASRAVAAEGGAYEQYF. The full variable domain, in which reference TRBV19 and TRBJ2-7 provide the parts outside the CDR3, is DGGITQSPKYLFRKEGQNVTLSCEQNLNHDAMYWYRQDPGQGLRLIYYSQIVNDFQKGDIAEGYSVSREKKESFPLTVTSAQKNPTAFYLCASRAVAAEGGAYEQYFGPGTRLTVT.

Concerning this clonotype: A read error may explain this, as a much larger clone is one base away. In DNA, the CDR3 is TGTGCCTGCAGCTTAACACGGACGAACACTGAAGCTTTCTTT. Encoded protein: CACSLTRTNTEAFF. The rearrangement links TRBV7-2 to TRBJ1-1, with D unresolved. The CDR3 has 14 residues. Germline assignment: CDR1 SGHTA and CDR2 FQGNSA.

There are many counts of this clonotype. The chain employs TRBV9 and TRBJ1-4; the match to TRBD1 covers 9 bases. The CDR3 is 16 amino acids. In germline, CDR1 is SGDLS, CDR2 YYNGEE. V gave up 3 bases and J gave up 7 bases; unmatched junction bases: 10. CDR3 sequence reads: CASSEGYRGRGEKLFF. The CDR3 DNA is TGTGCCAGCAGCGAGGGATACAGGGGGCGCGGTGAAAAACTGTTTTTT.

This clonotype has ten or more counts. The chain employs TRBV27 and TRBJ2-7; D is perhaps TRBD1 or TRBD2 (6 bases each). The germline CDR1 and CDR2 sequences are MNHEY and SMNVEV (reference sequence). Trimming removed 0 bases at V and 3 bases at J, with 15 bases between. CDR3 length: 16 amino acids. CDR3 protein: CASSLSPPGAVYEQYF. CDR3 coding DNA: TGTGCCAGCAGTTTATCGCCCCCGGGGGCGGTCTACGAGCAGTACTTC.

This clonotype was found many times. This rearrangement joins TRBV28 to TRBJ1-1; D is unclear. CDR1 is MDHEN, CDR2 SYDVKM, per germline. The V end was cut by 2 bases, the J end by 7 bases, with 8 bases between. The CDR3 contains 12 residues. The CDR3 here is CASSLLDGEAFF. CDR3 nucleotide sequence: TGTGCCAGCAGTTTACTCGACGGTGAAGCTTTCTTT.

The CDR3 nucleotides are TGTGCCAGCAGTCCGACCCCTGGGGGGGATGATGAAAAACTGTTTTTT. The encoded protein is CASSPTPGGDDEKLFF. This rearrangement joins TRBV28 to TRBJ1-4; weak D call: TRBD1 (5 bases). The CDR3 runs to 16 residues. V shed 5 bases and J shed 6 bases, with 19 bases lying between them. The V gene's germline CDR1 is MDHEN and CDR2 SYDVKM.

This clonotype was recorded at least ten times. The chain has TRBV7-8 and TRBJ2-7, with D hard to call. V dropped 3 bases and J dropped 3 bases, with 15 bases sitting between them. The germline V gene encodes CDR1 SGHVS and CDR2 FQNEAQ. This CDR3 region has 15 residues. CDR3: CASSFRGGFLYEQYF. The CDR3, as DNA: TGTGCCAGCAGCTTTCGCGGCGGCTTCCTCTACGAGCAGTACTTC.

This clonotype was counted at least ten times. The chain links TRBV4-3 to TRBJ2-1; 8 nucleotides match TRBD2. Germline CDR1 is LGHNA and CDR2 is YSLEER. The J segment lost 4 bases and the V segment lost 1 base, leaving 6 bases of the junction unmatched. This CDR3 has 16 amino acids. The CDR3 sequence: CASSQVVGTSYNEQFF. CDR3 sequence (DNA): TGCGCCAGCAGCCAAGTTGTCGGGACTAGTTACAATGAGCAGTTCTTC.

The genes are TRBV5-1 and TRBJ1-3; 7 bases are shared with TRBD1. Per germline, CDR1 SGHRS and CDR2 YFSETQ. The CDR3 spans 15 residues. The junction had 4 bases not matched to a gene; V was cut back by 2 bases and J by 2 bases. CDR3 nucleotide sequence: TGCGCCAGCAGCTTAACCACAGGGGCTGGAAACACCATATATTTT. Its translation is CASSLTTGAGNTIYF.

This clonotype occurred many times. The chain uses TRBV2 and TRBJ2-3; a possible D gene is TRBD1 (6 bases). V shed 5 bases and J shed 2 bases, with 8 bases lying between them. The CDR3 spans 13 residues. Per germline, CDR1 SNHLY and CDR2 FYNNEI. CDR3 DNA: TGTGCCAGCAGTAGGGACACCACAGATACGCAGTATTTT. Protein product: CASSRDTTDTQYF.

The J gene is TRBJ2-1, the V gene TRBV14; D is uncertain. Per germline, CDR1 SGHDN and CDR2 FVKESK. The V end lost 0 bases, the J end lost 5 bases, and 11 bases lay between the germline ends. The CDR3 runs to 15 residues. CDR3 DNA sequence: TGTGCCAGCAGCCAAGATAGGCGCAGAGACAATGAGCAGTTCTTC. Translating gives CASSQDRRRDNEQFF.

Ten or more counts support this clonotype. V is TRBV7-3 and J is TRBJ2-4; 13 nucleotides agree with TRBD2. After removal of 5 bases from V and 6 bases from J, the junction contained 7 bases not matched to a gene. Per the germline V gene, CDR1 is SGHTA and CDR2 is FQGTGA. The CDR3 consists of 16 residues. CDR3 in amino acids: CASSPLAGGPGNIQYF. The CDR3, as DNA: TGTGCCAGCAGCCCACTAGCGGGGGGGCCCGGAAACATTCAGTACTTC.

As to this clonotype: The likely explanation is a read error, given a far larger clone one base away. The rearrangement links TRBV6-9 to TRBJ2-3; 9 bases match TRBD2. Germline-derived CDR1 and CDR2 are MNHGY and SVAAGI. This CDR3 is built from 13 residues. CDR3 nucleotide sequence: TGCGCCAGCAGTGCGGGGGGGTCAGATACGCAGTATTTT. Translation: CASSAGGSDTQYF.

The CDR3 coding sequence is TGTGCCAGCCTCAGGCGGACCAACACTGAAGCTTTCTTT. Protein: CASLRRTNTEAFF. This chain joins TRBV6-1 and TRBJ1-1; D is unclear. The CDR3 has 13 residues. The V end was cut by 8 bases, the J end by 2 bases, with 12 bases between. CDR1 is MNHNS, CDR2 SASEGT, per germline.

The chain's CDR3 is CASSSPEGQEADSGQYEQYF. The CDR3 DNA follows: TGTGCCAGCAGCTCTCCCGAGGGACAGGAGGCCGATTCAGGGCAGTACGAGCAGTACTTC. This rearrangement joins TRBV9 to TRBJ2-7, with 8 bases matching TRBD1. V dropped 4 bases and J dropped 4; count of bases not matched to a gene: 25. CDR1 and CDR2 (germline): SGDLS, YYNGEE. This CDR3 is built from 20 residues.

This clonotype was detected ten times or more. The V call is TRBV5-1, the J call TRBJ2-3; D is ambiguous. Trimming took 4 bases from V and 0 from J, leaving 9 bases between them. The CDR3 totals 14 residues. CDR1 SGHRS and CDR2 YFSETQ come from the germline V gene. The CDR3 nucleotides read TGCGCCAGCAGCCCTGCGCGGAGCACAGATACGCAGTATTTT. Protein sequence: CASSPARSTDTQYF. Together with reference TRBV5-1 and TRBJ2-3, the CDR3 gives the full variable domain: KAGVTQTPRYLIKTRGQQVTLSCSPISGHRSVSWYQQTPGQGLQFLFEYFSETQRNKGNFPGRFSGRQFSNSRSEMNVSTLELGDSALYLCASSPARSTDTQYFGPGTRLTVL.